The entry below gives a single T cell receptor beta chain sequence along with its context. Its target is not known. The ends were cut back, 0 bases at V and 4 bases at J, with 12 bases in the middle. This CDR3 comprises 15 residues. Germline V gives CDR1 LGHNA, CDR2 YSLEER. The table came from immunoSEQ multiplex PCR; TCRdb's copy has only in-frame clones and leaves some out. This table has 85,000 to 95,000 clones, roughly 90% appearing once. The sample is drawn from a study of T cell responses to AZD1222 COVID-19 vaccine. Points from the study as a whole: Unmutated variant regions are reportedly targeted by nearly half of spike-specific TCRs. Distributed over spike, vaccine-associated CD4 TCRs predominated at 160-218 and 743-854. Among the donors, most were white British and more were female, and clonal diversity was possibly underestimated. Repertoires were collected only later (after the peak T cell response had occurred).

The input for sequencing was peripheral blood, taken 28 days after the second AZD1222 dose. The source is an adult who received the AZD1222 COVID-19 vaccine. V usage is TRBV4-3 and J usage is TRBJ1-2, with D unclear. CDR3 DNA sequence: TGCGCCAGCAGCCAAGATATAGTAGGGTCCTATGGCTACACCTTC. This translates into CASSQDIVGSYGYTF.